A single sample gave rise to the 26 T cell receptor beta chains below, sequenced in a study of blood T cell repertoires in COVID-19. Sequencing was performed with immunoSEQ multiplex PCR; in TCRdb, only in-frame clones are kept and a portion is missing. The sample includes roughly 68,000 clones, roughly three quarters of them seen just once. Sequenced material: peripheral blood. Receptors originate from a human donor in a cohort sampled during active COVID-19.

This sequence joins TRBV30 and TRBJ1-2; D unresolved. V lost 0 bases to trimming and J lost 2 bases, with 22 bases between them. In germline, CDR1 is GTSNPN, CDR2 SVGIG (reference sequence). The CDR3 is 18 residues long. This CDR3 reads CAWSVRSPLSKSNYGYTF. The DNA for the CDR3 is TGTGCCTGGAGTGTACGGTCGCCCCTATCCAAATCCAACTATGGCTACACCTTC.

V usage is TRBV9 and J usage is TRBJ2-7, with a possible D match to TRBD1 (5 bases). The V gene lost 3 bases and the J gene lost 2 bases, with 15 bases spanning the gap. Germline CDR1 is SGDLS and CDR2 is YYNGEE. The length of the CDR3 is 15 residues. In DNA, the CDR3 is TGTGCCAGCAGCGAAGGAGACAGCTTAACCTACGAGCAGTACTTC. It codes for CASSEGDSLTYEQYF.

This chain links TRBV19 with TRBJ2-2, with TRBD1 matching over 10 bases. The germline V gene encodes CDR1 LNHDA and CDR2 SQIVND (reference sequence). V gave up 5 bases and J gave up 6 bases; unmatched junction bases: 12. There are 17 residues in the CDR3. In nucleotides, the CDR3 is TGTGCCAGTAGTCCCAGACAGGGGGCGCGAATAGCCGGGGAGCTGTTTTTT. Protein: CASSPRQGARIAGELFF.

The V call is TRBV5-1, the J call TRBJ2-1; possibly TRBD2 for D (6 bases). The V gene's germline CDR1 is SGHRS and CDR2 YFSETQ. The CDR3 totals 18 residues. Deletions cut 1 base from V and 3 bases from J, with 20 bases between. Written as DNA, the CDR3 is TGCGCCAGCAGCTTGCCCCTCGACGGGGGAGGAGGCTACAATGAGCAGTTCTTC. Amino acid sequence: CASSLPLDGGGGYNEQFF.

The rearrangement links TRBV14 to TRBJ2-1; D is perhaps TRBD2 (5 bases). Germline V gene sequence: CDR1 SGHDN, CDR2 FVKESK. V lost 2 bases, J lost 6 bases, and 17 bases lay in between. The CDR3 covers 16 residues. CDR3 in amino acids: CASSQIQDLLGNEQFF. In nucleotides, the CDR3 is TGTGCCAGCAGCCAAATTCAGGACTTACTGGGCAATGAGCAGTTCTTC.

DNA for the CDR3: TGTGCCAGCAGCTTGACACGGGACACCAATCAGCCCCAGCATTTT. Encoded protein: CASSLTRDTNQPQHF. The chain employs TRBV7-2 and TRBJ1-5; D might be TRBD1 (6 bases). Looked up from germline, CDR1 is SGHTA and CDR2 is FQGNSA. The CDR3 runs to 15 residues. Deletions cut 3 bases from V and 3 bases from J, with 12 bases between. The full variable domain, completed using reference TRBV7-2 and TRBJ1-5, is GAGVSQSPSNKVTEKGKDVELRCDPISGHTALYWYRQSLGQGLEFLIYFQGNSAPDKSGLPSDRFSAERTGGSVSTLTIQRTQQEDSAVYLCASSLTRDTNQPQHFGDGTRLSIL.

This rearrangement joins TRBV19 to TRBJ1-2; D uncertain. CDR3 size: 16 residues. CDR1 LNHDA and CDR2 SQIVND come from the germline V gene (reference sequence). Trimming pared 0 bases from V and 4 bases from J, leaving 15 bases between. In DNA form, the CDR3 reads TGTGCCAGTAGTATAGATCAATTTGGCACGGGCTATGGCTACACCTTC. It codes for CASSIDQFGTGYGYTF.

This chain's CDR3 is CASSQDPAGNSYNEQFF. The CDR3 region has the DNA TGTGCCAGCAGCCAAGATCCGGCGGGGAACTCCTACAATGAGCAGTTCTTC. The rearrangement uses TRBV4-2 and TRBJ2-1; possibly TRBD2 for D (6 bases). V gave up 0 bases and J gave up 0 bases, with 12 bases separating them. The V gene's germline CDR1 is LGHNA and CDR2 YNFKEQ. The CDR3 contains 17 residues.

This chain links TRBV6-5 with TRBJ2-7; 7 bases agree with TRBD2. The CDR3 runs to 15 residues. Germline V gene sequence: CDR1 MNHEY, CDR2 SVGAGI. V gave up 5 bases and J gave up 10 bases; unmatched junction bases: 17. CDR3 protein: CASSPMGLTKRGQYF. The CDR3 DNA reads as TGTGCCAGCAGTCCTATGGGACTAACGAAGCGGGGACAGTACTTC.

The CDR3 region is CATSGTGPGQPQHF. The DNA of the CDR3 is TGTGCCACCAGTGGGACAGGGCCAGGACAGCCCCAGCATTTT. The chain joins TRBV24-1 to TRBJ1-5, with 8 bases identical to TRBD1. CDR1 KGHDR and CDR2 SFDVKD come from the germline V gene. Trimming at V came to 5 bases and at J to 7 bases, leaving 6 bases not matched to a gene. The CDR3 extends over 14 amino acids.

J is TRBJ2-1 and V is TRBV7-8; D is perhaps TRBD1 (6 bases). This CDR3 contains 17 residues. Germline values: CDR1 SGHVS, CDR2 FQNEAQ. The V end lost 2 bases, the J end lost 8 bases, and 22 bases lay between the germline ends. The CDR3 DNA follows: TGTGCCAGCAGCTTACCCACTACAGGGAGTGGCGTCGATGAGCAGTTCTTC. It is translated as CASSLPTTGSGVDEQFF.

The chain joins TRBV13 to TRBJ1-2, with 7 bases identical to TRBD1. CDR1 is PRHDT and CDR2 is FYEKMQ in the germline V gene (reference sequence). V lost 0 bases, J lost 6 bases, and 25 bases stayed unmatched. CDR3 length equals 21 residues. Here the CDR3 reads CASSLGLVGHPFGDSEHGYTF. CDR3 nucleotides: TGTGCCAGCAGCTTAGGTCTGGTAGGCCATCCATTTGGGGACAGCGAACATGGCTACACCTTC.

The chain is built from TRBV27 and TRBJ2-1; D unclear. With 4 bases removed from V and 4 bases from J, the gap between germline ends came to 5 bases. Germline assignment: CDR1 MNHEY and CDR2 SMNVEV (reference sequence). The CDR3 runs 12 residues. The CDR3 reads CASSSVYNEQFF. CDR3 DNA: TGTGCCAGCAGTTCGGTGTACAATGAGCAGTTCTTC.

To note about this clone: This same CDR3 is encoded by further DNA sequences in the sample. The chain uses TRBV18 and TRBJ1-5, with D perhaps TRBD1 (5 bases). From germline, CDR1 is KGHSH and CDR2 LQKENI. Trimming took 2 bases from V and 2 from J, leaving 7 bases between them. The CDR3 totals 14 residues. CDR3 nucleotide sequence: TGTGCCAGCTCACCAGGGGCGGGCAATCAGCCCCAGCATTTT. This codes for CASSPGAGNQPQHF.

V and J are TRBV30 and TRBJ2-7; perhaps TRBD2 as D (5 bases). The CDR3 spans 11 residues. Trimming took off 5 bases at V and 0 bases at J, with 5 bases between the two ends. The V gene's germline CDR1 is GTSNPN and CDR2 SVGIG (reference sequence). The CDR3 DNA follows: TGTGCCTGGGGGAGCTCCTACGAGCAGTACTTC. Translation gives CAWGSSYEQYF.

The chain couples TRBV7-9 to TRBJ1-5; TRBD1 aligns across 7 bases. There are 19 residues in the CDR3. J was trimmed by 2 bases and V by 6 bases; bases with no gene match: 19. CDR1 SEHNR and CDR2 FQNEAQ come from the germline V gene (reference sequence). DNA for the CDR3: TGTGCCAGCAGTCGTTCCCCACTTGACAGGGCTTATGGCAATCAGCCCCAGCATTTT. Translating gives CASSRSPLDRAYGNQPQHF.

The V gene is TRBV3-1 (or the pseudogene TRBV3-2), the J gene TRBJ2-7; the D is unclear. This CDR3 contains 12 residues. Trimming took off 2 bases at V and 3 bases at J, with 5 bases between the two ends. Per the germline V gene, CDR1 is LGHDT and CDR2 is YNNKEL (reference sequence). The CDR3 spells CASSQQDYEQYF. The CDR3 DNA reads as TGTGCCAGCAGCCAACAGGACTACGAGCAGTACTTC.

For the CDR3, the DNA is TGTGCCAGTAGTCTCACGGACACCAACACTGAAGCTTTCTTT. Translating it yields CASSLTDTNTEAFF. This chain joins TRBV19 and TRBJ1-1; D is perhaps TRBD1 (5 bases). Trimming removed 5 bases at V and 2 bases at J, with 12 bases between. The CDR3 is 14 residues long. Germline V CDR1 and CDR2: LNHDA, SQIVND (reference sequence).

The CDR3 here is CASSPLRSYEQYF. As DNA, the CDR3 is TGTGCCAGCAGCCCCCTCAGATCCTACGAGCAGTACTTC. The chain recombines TRBV11-2 with TRBJ2-7; no reliable D call. V lost 5 bases to trimming and J lost 1 base, with 9 bases between them. CDR3 length: 13 residues. Germline CDR1 is SGHAT and CDR2 is FQNNGV.

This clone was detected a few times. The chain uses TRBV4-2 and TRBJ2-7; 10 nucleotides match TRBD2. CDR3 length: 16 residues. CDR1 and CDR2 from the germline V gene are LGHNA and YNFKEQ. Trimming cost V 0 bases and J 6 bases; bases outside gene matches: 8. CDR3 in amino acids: CASSQDISGRAGEQYF. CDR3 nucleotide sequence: TGTGCCAGCAGCCAAGATATCAGCGGGAGGGCAGGCGAGCAGTACTTC.

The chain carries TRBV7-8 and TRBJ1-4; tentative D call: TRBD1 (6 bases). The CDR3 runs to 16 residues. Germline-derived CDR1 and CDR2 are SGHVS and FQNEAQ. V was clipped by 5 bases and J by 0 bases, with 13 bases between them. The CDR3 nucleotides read TGTGCCAGCAGCCCTCGGACAGATCCAACTAATGAAAAACTGTTTTTT. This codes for CASSPRTDPTNEKLFF.

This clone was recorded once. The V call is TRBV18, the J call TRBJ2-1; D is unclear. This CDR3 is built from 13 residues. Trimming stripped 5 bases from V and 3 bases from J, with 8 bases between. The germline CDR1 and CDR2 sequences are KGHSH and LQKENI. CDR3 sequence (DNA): TGTGCCAGCTCATTAGAGGTCTACAATGAGCAGTTCTTC. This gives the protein CASSLEVYNEQFF.

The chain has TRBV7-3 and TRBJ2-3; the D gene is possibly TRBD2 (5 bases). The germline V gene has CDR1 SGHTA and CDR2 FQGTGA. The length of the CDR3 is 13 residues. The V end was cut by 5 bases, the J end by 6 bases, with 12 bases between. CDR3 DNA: TGTGCCAGCAGCCCCGGGGTTTCGGATACGCAGTATTTT. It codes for CASSPGVSDTQYF.

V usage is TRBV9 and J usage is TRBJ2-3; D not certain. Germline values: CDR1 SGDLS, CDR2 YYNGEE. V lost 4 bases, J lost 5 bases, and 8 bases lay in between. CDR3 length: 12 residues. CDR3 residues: CASSPGVDTQYF. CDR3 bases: TGTGCCAGCAGCCCCGGTGTAGATACGCAGTATTTT.

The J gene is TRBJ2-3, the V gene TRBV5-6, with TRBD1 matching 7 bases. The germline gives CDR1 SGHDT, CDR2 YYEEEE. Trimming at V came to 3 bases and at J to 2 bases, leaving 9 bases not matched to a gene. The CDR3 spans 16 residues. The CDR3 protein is CASSSYRGGFTDTQYF. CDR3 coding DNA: TGTGCCAGCAGCTCCTACAGGGGCGGATTCACAGATACGCAGTATTTT.

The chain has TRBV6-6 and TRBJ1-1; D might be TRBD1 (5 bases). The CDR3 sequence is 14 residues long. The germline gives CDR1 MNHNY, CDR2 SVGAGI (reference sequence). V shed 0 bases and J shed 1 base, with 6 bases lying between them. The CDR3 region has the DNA TGTGCCAGCAGTTACTCGACAGAGAACACTGAAGCTTTCTTT. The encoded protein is CASSYSTENTEAFF.